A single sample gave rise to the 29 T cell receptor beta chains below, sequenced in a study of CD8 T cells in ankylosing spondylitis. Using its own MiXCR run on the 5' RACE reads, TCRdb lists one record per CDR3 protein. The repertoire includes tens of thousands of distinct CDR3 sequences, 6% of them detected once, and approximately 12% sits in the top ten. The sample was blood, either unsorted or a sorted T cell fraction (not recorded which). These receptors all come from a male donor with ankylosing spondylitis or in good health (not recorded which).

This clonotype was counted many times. CDR3 bases: TGTGCCAGCAGCTTGTGGGGGACAAGTGATGATGTCTATGGCTACACCTTC. Protein: CASSLWGTSDDVYGYTF. V gene TRBV13 combines with J gene TRBJ1-2; tentative D call: TRBD1 (6 bases). Germline V gene lookup returns CDR1 PRHDT and CDR2 FYEKMQ (reference sequence). V lost 3 bases and J 4 bases, leaving 21 bases between the germline ends. The CDR3 loop spans 17 amino acids. Using reference TRBV13 and TRBJ1-2 for the parts outside the CDR3, the full variable domain is AAGVIQSPRHLIKEKRETATLKCYPIPRHDTVYWYQQGPGQDPQFLISFYEKMQSDKGSIPDRFSAQQFSDYHSELNMSSLELGDSALYFCASSLWGTSDDVYGYTFGSGTRLTVV.

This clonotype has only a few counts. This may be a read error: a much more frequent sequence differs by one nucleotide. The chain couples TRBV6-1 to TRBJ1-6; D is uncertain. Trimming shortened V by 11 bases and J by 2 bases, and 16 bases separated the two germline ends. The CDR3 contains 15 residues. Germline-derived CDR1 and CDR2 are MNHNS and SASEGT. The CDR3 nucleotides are TGTGCCGCCAGACGGACTACGCCCTATAATTCACCCCTCCACTTT. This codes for CAARRTTPYNSPLHF.

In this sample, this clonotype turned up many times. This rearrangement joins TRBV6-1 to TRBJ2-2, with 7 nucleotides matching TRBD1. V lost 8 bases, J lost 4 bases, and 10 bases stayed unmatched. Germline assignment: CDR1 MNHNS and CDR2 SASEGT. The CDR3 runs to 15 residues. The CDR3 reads CASSQRAGGTGELFF. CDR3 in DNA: TGTGCCAGCTCCCAAAGGGCAGGGGGCACCGGGGAGCTGTTTTTT.

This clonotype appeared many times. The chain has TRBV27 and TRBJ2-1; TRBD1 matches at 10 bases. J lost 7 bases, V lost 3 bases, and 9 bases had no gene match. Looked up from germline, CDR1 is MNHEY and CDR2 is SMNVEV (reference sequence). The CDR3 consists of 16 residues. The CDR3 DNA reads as TGTGCCAGCAGTTTGTCTGCCGGGACAGGGGAAAATGAGCAGTTCTTC. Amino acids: CASSLSAGTGENEQFF.

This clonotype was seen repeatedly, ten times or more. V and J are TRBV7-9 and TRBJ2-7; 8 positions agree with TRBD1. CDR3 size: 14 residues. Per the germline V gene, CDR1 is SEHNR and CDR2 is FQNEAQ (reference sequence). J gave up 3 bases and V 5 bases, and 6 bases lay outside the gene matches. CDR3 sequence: CASSPGTGDYEQYF. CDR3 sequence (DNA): TGTGCCAGCAGCCCGGGGACAGGTGACTACGAGCAGTACTTC.

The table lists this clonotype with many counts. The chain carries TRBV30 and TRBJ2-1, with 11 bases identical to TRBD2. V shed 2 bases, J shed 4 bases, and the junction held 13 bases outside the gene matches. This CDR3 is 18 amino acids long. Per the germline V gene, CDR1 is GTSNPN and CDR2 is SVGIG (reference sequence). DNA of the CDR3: TGTGCCTGGAGTACCACCCGGCGGGCTAGCGGGAGGTACAATGAGCAGTTCTTC. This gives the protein CAWSTTRRASGRYNEQFF.

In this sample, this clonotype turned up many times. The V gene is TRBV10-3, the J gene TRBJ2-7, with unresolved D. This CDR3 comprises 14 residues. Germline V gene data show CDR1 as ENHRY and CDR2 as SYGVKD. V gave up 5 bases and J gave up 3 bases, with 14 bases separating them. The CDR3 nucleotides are TGTGCCATCAGTCCCCAAGGCAATAACTACGAGCAGTACTTC. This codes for CAISPQGNNYEQYF.

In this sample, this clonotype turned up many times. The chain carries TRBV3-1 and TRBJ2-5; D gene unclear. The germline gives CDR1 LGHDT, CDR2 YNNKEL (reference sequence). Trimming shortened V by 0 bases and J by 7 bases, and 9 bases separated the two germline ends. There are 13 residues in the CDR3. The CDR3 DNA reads TGTGCCAGCAGCCAAGAGCCCAGAGGGACCCAGTACTTC. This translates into CASSQEPRGTQYF.

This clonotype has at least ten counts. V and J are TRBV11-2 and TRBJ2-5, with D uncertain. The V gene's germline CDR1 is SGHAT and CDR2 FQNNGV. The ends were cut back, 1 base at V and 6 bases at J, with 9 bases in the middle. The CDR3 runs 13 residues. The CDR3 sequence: CASSLGPIQTQYF. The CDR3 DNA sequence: TGTGCCAGCAGCTTAGGGCCTATACAGACCCAGTACTTC.

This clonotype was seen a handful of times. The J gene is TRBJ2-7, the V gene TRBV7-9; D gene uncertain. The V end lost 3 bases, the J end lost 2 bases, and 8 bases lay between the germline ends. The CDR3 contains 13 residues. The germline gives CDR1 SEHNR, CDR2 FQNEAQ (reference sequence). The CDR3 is CASSLDVAYEQYF. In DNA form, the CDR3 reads TGTGCCAGCAGCTTGGACGTCGCCTACGAGCAGTACTTC.

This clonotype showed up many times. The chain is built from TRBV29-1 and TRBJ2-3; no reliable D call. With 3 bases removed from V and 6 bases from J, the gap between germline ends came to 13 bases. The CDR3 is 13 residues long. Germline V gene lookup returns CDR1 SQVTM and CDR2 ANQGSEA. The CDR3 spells CSVEETREDTQYF. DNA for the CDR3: TGCAGCGTTGAGGAGACCCGAGAGGATACGCAGTATTTT.

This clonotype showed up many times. The CDR3 is CASRAREGIEAREQYF. The CDR3 DNA sequence: TGCGCCAGCAGGGCTAGGGAGGGCATTGAGGCACGGGAGCAGTACTTC. The chain has TRBV5-1 and TRBJ2-7; 7 nucleotides align to TRBD2. Germline loops: CDR1 SGHRS, CDR2 YFSETQ. This CDR3 comprises 16 residues. J gave up 7 bases and V 5 bases, and 18 bases lay outside the gene matches.

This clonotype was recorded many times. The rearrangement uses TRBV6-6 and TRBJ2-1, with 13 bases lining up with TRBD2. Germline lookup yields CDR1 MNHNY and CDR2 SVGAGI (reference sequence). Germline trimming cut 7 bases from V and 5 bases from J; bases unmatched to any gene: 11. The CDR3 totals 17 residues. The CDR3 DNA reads TGTGCCAGCAAACTTCGACTAGCGGGGGGCCTTAACAATGAGCAGTTCTTC. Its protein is CASKLRLAGGLNNEQFF.

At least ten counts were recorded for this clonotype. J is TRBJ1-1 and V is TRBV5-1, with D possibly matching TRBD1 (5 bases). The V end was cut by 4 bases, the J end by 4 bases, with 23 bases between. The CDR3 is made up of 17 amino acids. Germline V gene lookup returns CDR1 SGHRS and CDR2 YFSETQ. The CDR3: CASSNEISPGIPTEAFF. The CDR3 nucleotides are TGCGCCAGCAGCAACGAAATTTCTCCAGGGATTCCCACTGAAGCTTTCTTT.

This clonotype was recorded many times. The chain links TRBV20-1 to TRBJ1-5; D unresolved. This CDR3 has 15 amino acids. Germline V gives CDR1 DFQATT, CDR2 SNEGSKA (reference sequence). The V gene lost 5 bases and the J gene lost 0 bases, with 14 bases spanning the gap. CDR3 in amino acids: CSAARAASSNQPQHF. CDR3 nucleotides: TGCAGTGCTGCTCGGGCCGCGAGTAGCAATCAGCCCCAGCATTTT.

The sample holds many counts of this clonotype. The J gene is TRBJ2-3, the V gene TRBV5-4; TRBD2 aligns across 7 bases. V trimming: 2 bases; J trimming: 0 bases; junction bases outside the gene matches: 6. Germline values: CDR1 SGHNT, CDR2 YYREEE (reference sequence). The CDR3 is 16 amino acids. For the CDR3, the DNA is TGTGCCAGCAGCTTCCCGGGGAGGGAGAGCACAGATACGCAGTATTTT. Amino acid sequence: CASSFPGRESTDTQYF.

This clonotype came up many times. The CDR3 is CATSRGLAGGETQYF. The CDR3 DNA follows: TGTGCCACCAGCAGGGGACTAGCGGGAGGAGAGACCCAGTACTTC. The chain carries TRBV15 and TRBJ2-5; 15 bases line up with TRBD2. V shed 3 bases and J 4 bases; nucleotides not matched to a gene: 0. The CDR3 length is 15 residues. CDR1 and CDR2 from the germline V gene are LNHNV and YYDKDF (reference sequence).

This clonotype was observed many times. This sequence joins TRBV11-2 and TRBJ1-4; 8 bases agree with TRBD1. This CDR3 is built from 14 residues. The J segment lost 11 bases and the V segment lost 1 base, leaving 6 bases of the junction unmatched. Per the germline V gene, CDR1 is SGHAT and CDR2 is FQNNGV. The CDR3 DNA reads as TGTGCCAGCAGCTTAGTCAGGGGGCGAATGAAACTGTTTTTT. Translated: CASSLVRGRMKLFF.

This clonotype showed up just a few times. CDR3 region: CASSVAGVDTQYF. For the CDR3, the DNA is TGTGCCAGCAGCGTAGCGGGGGTAGATACGCAGTATTTT. V is TRBV9 and J is TRBJ2-3; TRBD2 might be the D (6 bases). Germline V lookup: CDR1 SGDLS, CDR2 YYNGEE. The length of the CDR3 is 13 residues. The V gene lost 0 bases and the J gene lost 5 bases, with 7 bases spanning the gap.

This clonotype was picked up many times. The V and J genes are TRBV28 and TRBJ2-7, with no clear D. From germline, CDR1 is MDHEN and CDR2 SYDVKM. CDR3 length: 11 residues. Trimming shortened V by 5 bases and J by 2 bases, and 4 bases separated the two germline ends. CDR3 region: CASSETYEQYF. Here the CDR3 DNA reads TGTGCCAGCAGTGAGACCTACGAGCAGTACTTC.

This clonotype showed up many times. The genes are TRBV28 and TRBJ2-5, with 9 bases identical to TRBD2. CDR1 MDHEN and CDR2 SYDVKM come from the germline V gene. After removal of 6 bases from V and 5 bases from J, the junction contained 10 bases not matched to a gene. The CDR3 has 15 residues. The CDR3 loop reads CASSQSSGMGETQYF. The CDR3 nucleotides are TGTGCCAGCAGCCAATCTAGCGGGATGGGCGAGACCCAGTACTTC.

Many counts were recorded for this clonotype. The CDR3 reads CSARNAGTGGRGQPQHF. DNA of the CDR3: TGCAGTGCCAGAAATGCCGGGACAGGGGGCAGGGGACAGCCCCAGCATTTT. This chain connects TRBV20-1 to TRBJ1-5, with 12 bases identical to TRBD1. The CDR3 consists of 17 residues. The trim removed 6 bases at V and 7 bases at J, leaving 16 bases unmatched. CDR1 is DFQATT, CDR2 SNEGSKA, per germline (reference sequence).

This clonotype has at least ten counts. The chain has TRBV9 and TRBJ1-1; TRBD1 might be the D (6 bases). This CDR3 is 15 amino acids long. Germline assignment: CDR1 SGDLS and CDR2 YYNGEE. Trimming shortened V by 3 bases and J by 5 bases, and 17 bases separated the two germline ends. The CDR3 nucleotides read TGTGCCAGCAGCGCCGAAAGGGGGGGGCGAACTGAAGCTTTCTTT. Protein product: CASSAERGGRTEAFF. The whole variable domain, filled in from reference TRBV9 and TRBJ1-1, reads DSGVTQTPKHLITATGQRVTLRCSPRSGDLSVYWYQQSLDQGLQFLIQYYNGEERAKGNILERFSAQQFPDLHSELNLSSLELGDSALYFCASSAERGGRTEAFFGQGTRLTVV.

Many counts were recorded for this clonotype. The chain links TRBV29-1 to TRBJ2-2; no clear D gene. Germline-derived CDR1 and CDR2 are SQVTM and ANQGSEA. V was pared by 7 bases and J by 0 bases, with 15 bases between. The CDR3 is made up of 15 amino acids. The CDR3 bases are TGCAGCGCTAAGTTAAATTCCGCGAACACCGGGGAGCTGTTTTTT. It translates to CSAKLNSANTGELFF.

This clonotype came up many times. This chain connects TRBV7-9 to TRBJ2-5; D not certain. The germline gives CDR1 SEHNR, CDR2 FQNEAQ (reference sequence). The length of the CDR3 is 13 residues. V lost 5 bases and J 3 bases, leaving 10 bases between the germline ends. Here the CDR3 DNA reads TGTGCCAGCAGCCCCGCGCTGAAAGAGACCCAGTACTTC. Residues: CASSPALKETQYF.

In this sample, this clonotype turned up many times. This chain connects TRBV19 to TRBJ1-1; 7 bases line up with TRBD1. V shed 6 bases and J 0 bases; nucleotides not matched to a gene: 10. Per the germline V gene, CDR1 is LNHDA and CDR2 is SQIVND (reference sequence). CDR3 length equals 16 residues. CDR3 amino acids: CASSIRQGSVNTEAFF. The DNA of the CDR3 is TGTGCCAGTAGCATTCGACAGGGTAGCGTGAACACTGAAGCTTTCTTT.

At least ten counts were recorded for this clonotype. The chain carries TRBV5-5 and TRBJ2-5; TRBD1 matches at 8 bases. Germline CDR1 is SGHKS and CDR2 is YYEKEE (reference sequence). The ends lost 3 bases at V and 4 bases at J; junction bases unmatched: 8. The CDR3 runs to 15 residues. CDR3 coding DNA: TGTGCCAGCAGCTGGGGGACAGGCGACTTAGAGACCCAGTACTTC. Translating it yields CASSWGTGDLETQYF.

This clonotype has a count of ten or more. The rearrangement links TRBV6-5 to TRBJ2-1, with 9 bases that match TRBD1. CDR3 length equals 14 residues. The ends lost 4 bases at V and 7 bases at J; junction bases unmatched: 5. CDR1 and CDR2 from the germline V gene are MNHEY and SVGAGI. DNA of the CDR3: TGTGCCAGCAGTTTAGGGACAGGGAAAAATGAGCAGTTCTTC. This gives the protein CASSLGTGKNEQFF.

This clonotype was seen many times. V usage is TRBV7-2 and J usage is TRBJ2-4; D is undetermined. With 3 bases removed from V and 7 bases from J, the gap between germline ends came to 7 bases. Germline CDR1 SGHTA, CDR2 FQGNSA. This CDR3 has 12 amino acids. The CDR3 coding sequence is TGTGCCAGCAGCTTCAAAGGGAACATTCAGTACTTC. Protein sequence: CASSFKGNIQYF.